The clone carrying this T cell receptor (beta chain) has just a few counts. Authors' data handling: Reference gene primer amplification gave estimated nucleated cell counts. Produced via immunoSEQ multiplex PCR; TCRdb's table is partial and in-frame only. D and trimming come from the DNA, and the V and J calls and clone size come from that table. The sample shows 20,000 to 30,000 clones, 80% to 90% of them seen only once. The sample belongs to a study of blood T cell repertoires in COVID-19. Across the study: The United States, Italy and Spain were the sources of the acute and convalescent COVID-19 samples. Sources were T cells, B-cell-depleted T cells, or PBMCs; the material itself was cDNA or gDNA.

The CDR3 sequence is 17 residues long. V dropped 1 base and J dropped 3; count of bases not matched to a gene: 7. The V gene's germline CDR1 is SGHNT and CDR2 YENEEA. This TCR derives from a human donor with active COVID-19. The donor label of this sample is uncertain. J is TRBJ2-3 and V is TRBV11-3; the match to TRBD1 covers 10 bases. Source material: peripheral blood. The CDR3 region has the DNA TGTGCCAGCAGCTTAGGACGACAGGGGGCAGAGACAGATACGCAGTATTTT. Protein sequence: CASSLGRQGAETDTQYF.